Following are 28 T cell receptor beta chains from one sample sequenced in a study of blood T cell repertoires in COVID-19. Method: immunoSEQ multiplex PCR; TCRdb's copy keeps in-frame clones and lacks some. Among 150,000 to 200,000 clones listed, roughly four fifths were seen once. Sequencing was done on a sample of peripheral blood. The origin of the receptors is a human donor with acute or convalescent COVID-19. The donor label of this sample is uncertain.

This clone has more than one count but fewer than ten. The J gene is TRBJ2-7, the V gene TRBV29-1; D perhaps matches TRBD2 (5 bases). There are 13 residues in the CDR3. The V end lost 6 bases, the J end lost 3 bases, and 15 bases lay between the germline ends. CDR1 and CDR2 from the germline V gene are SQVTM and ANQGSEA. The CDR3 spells CSVKVGGLYEQYF. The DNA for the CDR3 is TGCAGCGTGAAAGTCGGAGGACTCTACGAGCAGTACTTC.

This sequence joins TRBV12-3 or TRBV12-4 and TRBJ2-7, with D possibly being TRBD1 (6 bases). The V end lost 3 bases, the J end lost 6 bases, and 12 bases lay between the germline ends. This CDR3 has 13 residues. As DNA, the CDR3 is TGTGCCAGCAGTTTGGTCAGGGGCGGCGAGCAGTACTTC. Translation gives CASSLVRGGEQYF.

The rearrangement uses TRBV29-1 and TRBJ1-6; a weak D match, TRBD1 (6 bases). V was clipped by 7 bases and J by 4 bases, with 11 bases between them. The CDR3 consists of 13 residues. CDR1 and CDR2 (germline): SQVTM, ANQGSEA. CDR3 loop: CSARQDYNSPLHF. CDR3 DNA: TGCAGCGCTCGACAGGATTATAATTCACCCCTCCACTTT.

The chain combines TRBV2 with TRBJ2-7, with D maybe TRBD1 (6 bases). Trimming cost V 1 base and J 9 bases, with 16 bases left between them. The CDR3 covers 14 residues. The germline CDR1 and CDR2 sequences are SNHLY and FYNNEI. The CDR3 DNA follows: TGTGCCAGCAGTGAAGAGGGCGTTGGGGGCGTGCAGTACTTC. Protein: CASSEEGVGGVQYF.

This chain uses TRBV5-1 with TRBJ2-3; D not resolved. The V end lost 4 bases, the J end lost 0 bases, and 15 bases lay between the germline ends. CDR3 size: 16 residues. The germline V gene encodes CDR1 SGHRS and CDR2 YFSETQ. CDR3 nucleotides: TGCGCCAGCAGCCCCCTCGGCGGAGCTAGCACAGATACGCAGTATTTT. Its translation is CASSPLGGASTDTQYF.

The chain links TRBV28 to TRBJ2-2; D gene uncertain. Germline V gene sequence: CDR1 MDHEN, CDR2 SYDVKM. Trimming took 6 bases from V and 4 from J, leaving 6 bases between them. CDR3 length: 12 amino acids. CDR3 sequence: CASRWATGELFF. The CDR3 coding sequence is TGTGCCAGCAGGTGGGCCACCGGGGAGCTGTTTTTT.

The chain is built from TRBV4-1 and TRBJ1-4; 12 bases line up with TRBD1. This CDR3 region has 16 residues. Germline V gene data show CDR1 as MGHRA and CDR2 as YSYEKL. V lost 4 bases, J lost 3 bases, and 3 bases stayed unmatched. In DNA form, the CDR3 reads TGCGCCAGCAGCCGGGGACAGGGGGCCCCTAATGAAAAACTGTTTTTT. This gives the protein CASSRGQGAPNEKLFF.

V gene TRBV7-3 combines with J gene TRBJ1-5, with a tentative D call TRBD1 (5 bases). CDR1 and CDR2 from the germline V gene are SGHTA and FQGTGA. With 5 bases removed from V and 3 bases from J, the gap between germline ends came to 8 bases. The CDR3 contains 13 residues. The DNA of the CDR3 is TGTGCCAGCAGCAAAGGGGACAATCAGCCCCAGCATTTT. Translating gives CASSKGDNQPQHF.

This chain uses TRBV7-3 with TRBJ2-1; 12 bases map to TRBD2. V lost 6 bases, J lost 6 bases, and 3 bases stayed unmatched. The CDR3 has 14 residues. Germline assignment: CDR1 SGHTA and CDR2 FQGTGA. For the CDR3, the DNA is TGTGCCAGCAGACCGACTAGCGGGGGCAATGAGCAGTTCTTC. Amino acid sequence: CASRPTSGGNEQFF.

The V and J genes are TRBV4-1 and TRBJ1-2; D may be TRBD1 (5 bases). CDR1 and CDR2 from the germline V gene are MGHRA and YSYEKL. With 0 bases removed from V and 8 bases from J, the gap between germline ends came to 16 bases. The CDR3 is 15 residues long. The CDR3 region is CASSQDPEGEGGYTF. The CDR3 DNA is TGCGCCAGCAGCCAAGATCCAGAAGGGGAGGGAGGCTACACCTTC.

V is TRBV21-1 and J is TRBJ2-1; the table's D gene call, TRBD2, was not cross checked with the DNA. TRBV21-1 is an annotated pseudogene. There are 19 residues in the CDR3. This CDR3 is CASSKDPAGGPRSYNEQFF. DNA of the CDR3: TGTGCCAGCAGCAAAGACCCAGCGGGAGGGCCCCGCTCCTACAATGAGCAGTTCTTC.

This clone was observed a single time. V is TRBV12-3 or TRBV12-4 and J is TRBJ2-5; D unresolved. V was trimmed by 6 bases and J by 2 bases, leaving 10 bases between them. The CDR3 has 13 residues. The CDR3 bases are TGTGCCAGCAGGGCTCTAGTACAAGAGACCCAGTACTTC. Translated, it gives CASRALVQETQYF.

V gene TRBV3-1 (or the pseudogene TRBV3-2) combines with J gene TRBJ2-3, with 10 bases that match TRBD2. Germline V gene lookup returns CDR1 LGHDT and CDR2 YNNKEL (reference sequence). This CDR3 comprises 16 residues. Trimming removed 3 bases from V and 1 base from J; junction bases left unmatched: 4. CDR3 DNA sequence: TGTGCCAGCAGCCACCATGGACTAGCGGGCACAGATACGCAGTATTTT. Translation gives CASSHHGLAGTDTQYF.

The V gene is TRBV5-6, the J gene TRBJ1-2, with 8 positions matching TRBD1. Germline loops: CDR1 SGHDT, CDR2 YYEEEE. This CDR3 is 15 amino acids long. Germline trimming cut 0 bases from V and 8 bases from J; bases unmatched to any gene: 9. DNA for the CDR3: TGTGCCAGCAGCTTGGTGAAGCACAGGGGGTCCGGCTACACCTTC. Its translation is CASSLVKHRGSGYTF.

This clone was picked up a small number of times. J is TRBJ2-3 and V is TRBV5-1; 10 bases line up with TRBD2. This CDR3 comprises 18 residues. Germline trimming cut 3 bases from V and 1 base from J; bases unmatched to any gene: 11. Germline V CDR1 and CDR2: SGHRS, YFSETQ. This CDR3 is CASSSGPSGSRGTDTQYF. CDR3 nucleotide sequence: TGCGCCAGCAGCTCTGGCCCTAGCGGGAGTCGCGGCACAGATACGCAGTATTTT.

In nucleotides, the CDR3 is TGTGCCAGCAGCCTTGGGACAGGCTGGGCCAAAAACATTCAGTACTTC. Protein product: CASSLGTGWAKNIQYF. The chain carries TRBV14 and TRBJ2-4, with 8 bases matching TRBD1. The CDR3 has 16 amino acids. Germline V gene lookup returns CDR1 SGHDN and CDR2 FVKESK. V lost 4 bases to trimming and J lost 1 base; unmatched junction nucleotides: 6. Filled out from reference TRBV14 and TRBJ2-4, the complete variable domain reads EAGVTQFPSHSVIEKGQTVTLRCDPISGHDNLYWYRRVMGKEIKFLLHFVKESKQDESGMPNNRFLAERTGGTYSTLKVQPAELEDSGVYFCASSLGTGWAKNIQYFGAGTRLSVL.

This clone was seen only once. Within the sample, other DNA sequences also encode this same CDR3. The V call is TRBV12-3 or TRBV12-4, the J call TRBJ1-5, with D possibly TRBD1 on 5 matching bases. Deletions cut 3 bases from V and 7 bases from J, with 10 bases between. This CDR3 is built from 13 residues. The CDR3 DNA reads TGTGCCAGCAGTTTCGGCGGGGACCAGCCCCAGCATTTT. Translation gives CASSFGGDQPQHF.

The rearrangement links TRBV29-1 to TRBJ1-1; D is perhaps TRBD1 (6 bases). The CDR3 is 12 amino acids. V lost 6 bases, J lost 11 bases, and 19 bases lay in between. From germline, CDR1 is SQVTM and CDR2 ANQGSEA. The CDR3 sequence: CSVSSQGVDAFF. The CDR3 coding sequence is TGCAGCGTATCCTCACAGGGTGTCGACGCTTTCTTT. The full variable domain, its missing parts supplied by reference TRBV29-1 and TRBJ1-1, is SAVISQKPSRDICQRGTSLTIQCQVDSQVTMMFWYRQQPGQSLTLIATANQGSEATYESGFVIDKFPISRPNLTFSTLTVSNMSPEDSSIYLCSVSSQGVDAFFGQGTRLTVV.

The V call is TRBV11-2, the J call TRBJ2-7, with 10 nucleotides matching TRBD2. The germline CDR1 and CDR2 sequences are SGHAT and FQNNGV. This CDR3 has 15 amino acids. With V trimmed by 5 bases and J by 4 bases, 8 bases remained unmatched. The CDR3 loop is CASSPYRTSGYEQYF. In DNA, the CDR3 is TGTGCCAGCAGCCCCTACCGGACTAGCGGATACGAGCAGTACTTC.

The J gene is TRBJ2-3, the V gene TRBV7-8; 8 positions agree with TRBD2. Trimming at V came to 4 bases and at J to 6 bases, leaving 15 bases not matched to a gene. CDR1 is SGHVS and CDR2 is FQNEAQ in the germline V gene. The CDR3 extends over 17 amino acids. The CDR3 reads CASSSPLTGGAADTQYF. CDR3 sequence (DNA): TGTGCCAGCAGCTCCCCCCTGACGGGGGGGGCTGCGGATACGCAGTATTTT.

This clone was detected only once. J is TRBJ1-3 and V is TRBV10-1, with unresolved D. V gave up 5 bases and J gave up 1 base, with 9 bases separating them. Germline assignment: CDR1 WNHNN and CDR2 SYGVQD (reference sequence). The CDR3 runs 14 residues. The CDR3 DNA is TGCGCCAGCAGTAGTAGCGGATCTGGAAACACCATATATTTT. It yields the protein CASSSSGSGNTIYF.

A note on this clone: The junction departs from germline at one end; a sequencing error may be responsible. The CDR3 spells CGGTNSSSYNSPLHF. CDR3 bases: TGCGGGGGGACGAACTCGAGCTCCTATAATTCACCCCTCCACTTT. V gene TRBV7-2 combines with J gene TRBJ1-6, with D tentatively TRBD1 (5 bases). This CDR3 comprises 15 residues. Germline assignment: CDR1 SGHTA and CDR2 FQGNSA.

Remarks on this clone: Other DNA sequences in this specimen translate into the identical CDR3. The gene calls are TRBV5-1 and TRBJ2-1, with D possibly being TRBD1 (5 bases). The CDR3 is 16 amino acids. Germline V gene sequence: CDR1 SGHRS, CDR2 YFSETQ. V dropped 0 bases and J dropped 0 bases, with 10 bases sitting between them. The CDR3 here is CASSLEGQSSYNEQFF. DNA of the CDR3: TGCGCCAGCAGCTTGGAGGGGCAGAGCTCCTACAATGAGCAGTTCTTC.

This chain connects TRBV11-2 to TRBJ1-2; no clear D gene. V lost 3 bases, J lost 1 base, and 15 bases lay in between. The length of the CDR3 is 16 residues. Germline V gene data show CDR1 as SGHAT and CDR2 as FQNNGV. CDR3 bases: TGTGCCAGCAGCTTCGATCGGGGAAGCAGTAACTATGGCTACACCTTC. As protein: CASSFDRGSSNYGYTF.

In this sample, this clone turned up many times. The CDR3 spells CASSLTGGGQGYTF. The CDR3 DNA is TGTGCCAGCAGCTTGACAGGGGGCGGGCAAGGCTACACCTTC. The chain links TRBV7-3 to TRBJ1-2, with TRBD1 identical over 10 bases. Trimming took 3 bases from V and 8 from J; bases not matched to a gene: 6. This CDR3 region has 14 residues. Germline V gives CDR1 SGHTA, CDR2 FQGTGA.

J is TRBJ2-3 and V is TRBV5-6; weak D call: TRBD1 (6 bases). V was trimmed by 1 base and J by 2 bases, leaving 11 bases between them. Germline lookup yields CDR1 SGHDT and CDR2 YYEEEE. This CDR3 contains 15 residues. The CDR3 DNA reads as TGTGCCAGCAGCTTGAACGGACAGATCACAGATACGCAGTATTTT. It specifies CASSLNGQITDTQYF.

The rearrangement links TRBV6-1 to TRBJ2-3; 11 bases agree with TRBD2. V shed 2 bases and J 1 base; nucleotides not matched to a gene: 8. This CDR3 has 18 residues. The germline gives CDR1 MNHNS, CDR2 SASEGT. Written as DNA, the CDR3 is TGTGCCAGCAGTGAACCCAGACTAGCGGGGTTTCGCACAGATACGCAGTATTTT. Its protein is CASSEPRLAGFRTDTQYF.

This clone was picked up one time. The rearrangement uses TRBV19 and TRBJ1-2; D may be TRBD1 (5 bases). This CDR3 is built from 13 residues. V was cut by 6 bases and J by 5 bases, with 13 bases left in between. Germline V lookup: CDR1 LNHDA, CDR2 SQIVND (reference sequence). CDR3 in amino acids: CASRGPGVYGYTF. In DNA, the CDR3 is TGTGCCAGTAGGGGGCCGGGGGTGTATGGCTACACCTTC.